The 21 T cell receptor beta chains below come from one sample, sequenced in a study of beta chain features in type 1 diabetes. Study conclusions and caveats: The study found moderately but significantly shorter TCRB CDR3s in all four CD4+ subsets of Type 1 diabetes patients.

Expressed TCRB transcripts got sequenced, as all isolated RNA was reverse transcribed. Sequenced by immunoSEQ multiplex PCR; TCRdb stores in-frame clones only, minus some. The sample includes 40,000 to 55,000 clones, 35% to 55% of them seen just once. These receptors have no known antigen. Sequenced: stem cell memory CD4+ T cells from blood. These receptor sequences come from a man aged 25-40 years with type 1 diabetes.

V gene TRBV4-2 combines with J gene TRBJ2-5; 7 nucleotides agree with TRBD2. Near its end, the DNA agrees better with TRBJ2-7, so the J call may be wrong. From germline, CDR1 is LGHNA and CDR2 YNFKEQ. The CDR3 sequence is 14 residues long. CDR3 sequence (DNA): TGTGCCAGCAGCCAAGTGGGAGGGCCCTCCGAGCAGTACTTC. Translated, it gives CASSQVGGPSEQYF.

V gene TRBV20-1 combines with J gene TRBJ1-2, with 7 nucleotides matching TRBD1. The junction had 5 bases not matched to a gene; V was cut back by 5 bases and J by 8 bases. Germline V gives CDR1 DFQATT, CDR2 SNEGSKA (reference sequence). The CDR3 loop spans 11 amino acids. The chain's CDR3 is CSAWTGGGYTF. CDR3 sequence (DNA): TGCAGTGCTTGGACAGGCGGGGGCTACACCTTC.

The rearrangement uses TRBV6-5 and TRBJ2-5, with 10 bases aligning to TRBD2. V was clipped by 6 bases and J by 2 bases; unmatched bases: 0. The CDR3 runs 13 residues. Per germline, CDR1 MNHEY and CDR2 SVGAGI. The CDR3 loop reads CASRLAGQETQYF. Here the CDR3 DNA reads TGTGCCAGCAGACTAGCGGGGCAAGAGACCCAGTACTTC.

This chain connects TRBV5-4 to TRBJ2-3; weak D call: TRBD1 (5 bases). The V end lost 0 bases, the J end lost 4 bases, and 6 bases lay between the germline ends. The CDR3 runs 13 residues. The V gene's germline CDR1 is SGHNT and CDR2 YYREEE (reference sequence). CDR3 region: CASSLVGADTQYF. CDR3 nucleotides: TGTGCCAGCAGCTTGGTAGGGGCAGATACGCAGTATTTT.

The chain has TRBV7-2 and TRBJ2-7, with 8 nucleotides matching TRBD2. V shed 1 base, J shed 2 bases, and the junction held 1 base outside the gene matches. Looked up from germline, CDR1 is SGHTA and CDR2 is FQGNSA. The CDR3 sequence is 14 residues long. CDR3 coding DNA: TGTGCCAGCAGCTTAGACGGGAGGGCCTACGAGCAGTACTTC. Translation: CASSLDGRAYEQYF.

The chain is built from TRBV10-3 and TRBJ2-2; D is perhaps TRBD2 (5 bases). CDR3 length: 16 residues. Germline V gene lookup returns CDR1 ENHRY and CDR2 SYGVKD. Trimming left V 5 bases short and J 1 base short, with 14 bases between. CDR3 amino acids: CAISSIPGLNTGELFF. The CDR3 DNA follows: TGTGCCATCAGTTCGATCCCAGGACTGAACACCGGGGAGCTGTTTTTT.

There are a few counts of this clone. The J gene is TRBJ2-7, the V gene TRBV6-5, with D tentatively TRBD1 (5 bases). The germline V gene encodes CDR1 MNHEY and CDR2 SVGAGI. The CDR3 has 13 residues. V was cut by 2 bases and J by 5 bases, with 10 bases left in between. This CDR3 reads CASSYTAGHEQYF. The CDR3 coding sequence is TGTGCCAGCAGTTACACTGCAGGGCACGAGCAGTACTTC.

The chain uses TRBV28 and TRBJ2-5, with a possible D match to TRBD1 (6 bases). Germline values: CDR1 MDHEN, CDR2 SYDVKM. CDR3 length equals 13 residues. V gave up 6 bases and J gave up 4 bases, with 12 bases separating them. The CDR3 here is CASRITGSETQYF. CDR3 DNA sequence: TGTGCCAGCAGAATTACAGGGTCAGAGACCCAGTACTTC.

This clone was picked up a small number of times. This chain uses TRBV27 with TRBJ2-1; D uncertain. Germline V gene sequence: CDR1 MNHEY, CDR2 SMNVEV (reference sequence). The length of the CDR3 is 15 residues. Deletions cut 3 bases from V and 3 bases from J, with 12 bases between. CDR3 amino acids: CASSLAPHSYNEQFF. Here the CDR3 DNA reads TGTGCCAGCAGTTTGGCCCCCCACAGCTACAATGAGCAGTTCTTC.

This clone was seen more than once but under ten times. In nucleotides, the CDR3 is TGTGCCAGCACCATAGAGGCTGAAGCTTTCTTT. This translates into CASTIEAEAFF. This rearrangement joins TRBV6-6 to TRBJ1-1; no definite D call. Germline lookup yields CDR1 MNHNY and CDR2 SVGAGI (reference sequence). Trimming took 7 bases from V and 6 from J, leaving 9 bases between them. The CDR3 contains 11 residues.

This clone was seen only a few times. The rearrangement uses TRBV25-1 and TRBJ2-1; the match to TRBD2 covers 10 bases. This CDR3 comprises 15 residues. Germline trimming cut 8 bases from V and 4 bases from J; bases unmatched to any gene: 8. Germline CDR1 is MGHDK and CDR2 is SYGVNS. The CDR3 nucleotides read TGTGCCAGCTCGTCGTGGACTAGCGGTTACAATGAGCAGTTCTTC. Translating gives CASSSWTSGYNEQFF. The variable domain in full, completed from reference TRBV25-1 and TRBJ2-1, reads EADIYQTPRYLVIGTGKKITLECSQTMGHDKMYWYQQDPGMELHLIHYSYGVNSTEKGDLSSESTVSRIRTEHFPLTLESARPSHTSQYLCASSSWTSGYNEQFFGPGTRLTVL.

The table lists this clone with a few counts. The chain couples TRBV11-1 to TRBJ2-1; TRBD1 might be the D (5 bases). V lost 4 bases and J lost 2, with 9 bases in between. The CDR3 covers 14 residues. CDR1 is SGHAT, CDR2 FQDESV, per germline (reference sequence). The CDR3 protein is CASSSDSPYNEQFF. The CDR3 DNA sequence: TGTGCCAGCAGCTCCGACAGTCCCTACAATGAGCAGTTCTTC.

The CDR3 DNA reads as TGTGCCAGCAGCTCACCAAAGACAGGACCCTCCTACGAGCAGTACTTC. Its protein product is CASSSPKTGPSYEQYF. The rearrangement joins TRBV7-9 to TRBJ2-7; D is possibly TRBD1 (6 bases). The CDR3 contains 16 residues. Between the trimmed V and J ends, which lost 4 bases and 0 bases, there was a span of 16 bases. Germline lookup yields CDR1 SEHNR and CDR2 FQNEAQ (reference sequence).

This clone was seen a few times. The gene calls are TRBV28 and TRBJ1-1; a weak D match, TRBD1 (6 bases). There are 15 residues in the CDR3. The V end was cut by 5 bases, the J end by 2 bases, with 15 bases between. CDR1 and CDR2 from the germline V gene are MDHEN and SYDVKM. The CDR3 DNA reads as TGTGCCAGCAGTATCCTGACAGGCTTTAACACTGAAGCTTTCTTT. This translates into CASSILTGFNTEAFF.

In its sample, this clone was seen a few times. The chain employs TRBV10-3 and TRBJ2-7; maybe TRBD1 (5 bases). Germline V CDR1 and CDR2: ENHRY, SYGVKD. The V and J ends lost 10 bases and 1 base respectively, with 17 bases between them. The CDR3 extends over 14 amino acids. CDR3 in amino acids: CATSGRGLSYEQYF. The CDR3, as DNA: TGTGCCACCTCCGGAAGGGGCTTATCCTACGAGCAGTACTTC.

J is TRBJ2-2 and V is TRBV7-8; tentatively, D is TRBD2 (6 bases). Germline V gene lookup returns CDR1 SGHVS and CDR2 FQNEAQ. The CDR3 totals 16 residues. Trimming shortened V by 5 bases and J by 5 bases, and 18 bases separated the two germline ends. This CDR3 reads CASSRSPGLVTGELFF. CDR3 sequence (DNA): TGTGCCAGCAGCCGATCTCCGGGACTGGTAACCGGGGAGCTGTTTTTT. The variable domain in full, completed from reference TRBV7-8 and TRBJ2-2, reads GAGVSQSPRYKVAKRGQDVALRCDPISGHVSLFWYQQALGQGPEFLTYFQNEAQLDKSGLPSDRFFAERPEGSVSTLKIQRTQQEDSAVYLCASSRSPGLVTGELFFGEGSRLTVL.

This chain links TRBV7-8 with TRBJ2-5; 8 positions match TRBD1. The CDR3 contains 15 residues. Per the germline V gene, CDR1 is SGHVS and CDR2 is FQNEAQ. The trim removed 4 bases at V and 5 bases at J, leaving 9 bases unmatched. The CDR3 sequence is CASSWRQGAGETQYF. The CDR3 DNA sequence: TGTGCCAGCAGCTGGCGGCAGGGGGCGGGTGAGACCCAGTACTTC.

In this sample, this clone turned up a few times. The chain combines TRBV9 with TRBJ2-5, with 8 bases that match TRBD1. In germline, CDR1 is SGDLS, CDR2 YYNGEE. The CDR3 is 16 residues long. V was pared by 4 bases and J by 1 base, with 9 bases of the junction left unmatched. In DNA, the CDR3 is TGTGCCAGCAGCTTTAGACAGGGGAATTTCCAAGAGACCCAGTACTTC. This encodes CASSFRQGNFQETQYF.

The gene calls are TRBV7-9 and TRBJ2-7; a weak D match, TRBD1 (5 bases). In germline, CDR1 is SEHNR, CDR2 FQNEAQ (reference sequence). The CDR3 extends over 16 amino acids. V lost 2 bases, J lost 2 bases, and 16 bases lay in between. The CDR3 nucleotides read TGTGCCAGCAGCTTAAGTAAGTGGCAGGGAACCTACGAGCAGTACTTC. Residues: CASSLSKWQGTYEQYF.

This clone was counted between two and nine times. The rearrangement links TRBV29-1 to TRBJ2-5; 7 bases are a match to TRBD2. J gave up 5 bases and V 4 bases, and 4 bases lay outside the gene matches. The CDR3 runs 12 residues. Germline CDR1 is SQVTM and CDR2 is ANQGSEA. Written as DNA, the CDR3 is TGCAGCGTTGTTAGGGGAGGGGAGACCCAGTACTTC. This translates into CSVVRGGETQYF.

The chain carries TRBV11-1 and TRBJ2-5, with D possibly matching TRBD2 (6 bases). This CDR3 is built from 15 residues. Between the trimmed V and J ends, which lost 2 bases and 5 bases, there was a span of 15 bases. Looked up from germline, CDR1 is SGHAT and CDR2 is FQDESV (reference sequence). CDR3 residues: CASSLSRDGWETQYF. The CDR3 DNA follows: TGTGCCAGCAGCTTATCGCGGGATGGATGGGAGACCCAGTACTTC.